The T cell receptor beta chain under discussion was sequenced for a study of T cell repertoires in cytomegalovirus infection. Study-wide context: Newly reported HLA-C-restricted and thoroughly characterized HLA-B-restricted CMV epitopes were employed. Based on public TCR beta signatures, there were indications of CMV infection and of a matching HLA type. Study results and limitations: In two of eight donors, the top clonotype was HLA-C-restricted CMV-specific. Summed frequency of shared TCR beta families picked out CMV carriers who also had the relevant HLA.

A single record per CDR3 protein comes from TCRdb applying MiXCR to the reads. The data show about 57,000 distinct CDR3 sequences, 20% to 25% seen once. As regards this clonotype: Its antigen is as yet unknown.

The CDR3 extends over 16 amino acids. Germline values: CDR1 SGHVS, CDR2 FQNEAQ. Trimming pared 2 bases from V and 2 bases from J, leaving 15 bases between. This clonotype was sampled from a human donor in good health (CMV status not recorded). Some clones in this sample may be carry-over from other donors' samples. This chain uses TRBV7-8 with TRBJ1-2; no clear D gene. The input for sequencing was CD8+ T cells from cultured PBMCs, taken from culture after CMV antigen stimulation. CDR3 region: CASSLIVRQANYGYTF. In nucleotides, the CDR3 is TGTGCCAGCAGCTTAATTGTGAGGCAGGCGAACTATGGCTACACCTTC.